This TCR beta chain was sequenced for a study of T-cell memory formation after mild COVID-19. From 5'RACE with constant-segment primers came TCR alpha and TCR beta cDNA libraries that carried sample barcodes and UMIs. MiXCR, run by TCRdb on the 5' RACE reads, gives a single entry per CDR3 protein. The sample contains roughly 300,000 distinct CDR3 sequences, roughly 15% of which appear only once. V dropped 7 bases and J dropped 3 bases, with 7 bases sitting between them. CDR3 length: 13 amino acids. As to this clonotype: Its matching antigen is unknown.

Study results and caveats: Largely, contracting CD4+ clones fell within CM and EM, and contracting CD8+ clones within EMRA.

The receptor's source is a man between 18 and 29 years old who had mild COVID-19 (a few samples of this study predate the infection). Cell type and time point are not known. The chain has TRBV12-3 or TRBV12-4 and TRBJ2-6, with unresolved D. Sequences were obtained from PBMCs or a T cell subset sorted from them (not recorded which). This CDR3 is CASTLHGANVLTF. CDR3 in DNA: TGTGCCAGCACCCTTCATGGGGCCAACGTCCTGACTTTC.